One sample yielded the 14 T cell receptor beta chains listed below, sequenced in a study of regulatory T cells in long-lasting Graves disease. Time point here: persistent/refractory GD, antithyroid drugs over 5 years with positive TRAb. From PBMCs, RNA was extracted and then used to make the TCR library. Construction of TCR beta libraries relied on iRepertoire HTBI primers and on Arm-PCR targeting CDR3 regions. One entry per CDR3 protein results from TCRdb running MiXCR on the multiplex PCR reads. This sample yields fewer than 550,000 distinct CDR3 sequences, of which approximately 21% are seen a single time; roughly 7.7% belongs to the top ten. The sequencing used peripheral blood mononuclear cells (PBMCs), collected when the disease was refractory, from a patient treated with antithyroid drugs. These receptor sequences come from a female donor with Graves disease.

The genes are TRBV30 and TRBJ2-5; perhaps TRBD2 as D (6 bases). The CDR3 runs to 12 residues. V was pared by 5 bases and J by 5 bases, with 12 bases between. CDR1 is GTSNPN, CDR2 SVGIG, per germline (reference sequence). For the CDR3, the DNA is TGTGCCTGGGACCCCGGAGGGGAGACCCAGTACTTC. Its protein is CAWDPGGETQYF.

At least ten counts were recorded for this clonotype. This chain uses TRBV28 with TRBJ2-7, with 12 bases fitting TRBD2. The CDR3 runs to 14 residues. The V segment lost 7 bases and the J segment 2 bases; nucleotides outside the gene matches: 3. Germline loops: CDR1 MDHEN, CDR2 SYDVKM. The CDR3 sequence is CASKRLAGAYEQYF. As DNA, the CDR3 is TGTGCCAGCAAACGACTAGCGGGGGCCTACGAGCAGTACTTC. The complete variable domain, with remaining parts taken from reference TRBV28 and TRBJ2-7, reads DVKVTQSSRYLVKRTGEKVFLECVQDMDHENMFWYRQDPGLGLRLIYFSYDVKMKEKGDIPEGYSVSREKKERFSLILESASTNQTSMYLCASKRLAGAYEQYFGPGTRLTVT.

This clonotype was detected many times. The chain links TRBV6-1 to TRBJ1-1; D might be TRBD1 (6 bases). The V end was cut by 6 bases, the J end by 1 base, with 15 bases between. The CDR3 totals 15 residues. Germline V CDR1 and CDR2: MNHNS, SASEGT. The CDR3 DNA sequence: TGTGCCAGCAGCAGTCCCGGACAGAGGAACACTGAAGCTTTCTTT. Its protein is CASSSPGQRNTEAFF.

This chain connects TRBV7-2 to TRBJ1-1; the D is unclear. Trimming shortened V by 0 bases and J by 4 bases, and 12 bases separated the two germline ends. Germline assignment: CDR1 SGHTA and CDR2 FQGNSA. The CDR3 has 15 amino acids. The CDR3 bases are TGTGCCAGCAGCTTAGCGCTGTCCCTCCGCACTGAAGCTTTCTTT. Translated, it gives CASSLALSLRTEAFF.

This clonotype was counted many times. This chain joins TRBV5-5 and TRBJ2-4, with D uncertain. The CDR3 consists of 14 residues. Germline loops: CDR1 SGHKS, CDR2 YYEKEE (reference sequence). V was trimmed by 4 bases and J by 7 bases, leaving 15 bases between them. CDR3 in DNA: TGTGCCAGCAGCACCCCCGAGTCACGGAACATTCAGTACTTC. Encoded protein: CASSTPESRNIQYF. Supplemented by reference TRBV5-5 and TRBJ2-4, the full variable domain reads DAGVTQSPTHLIKTRGQQVTLRCSPISGHKSVSWYQQVLGQGPQFIFQYYEKEERGRGNFPDRFSARQFPNYSSELNVNALLLGDSALYLCASSTPESRNIQYFGAGTRLSVL.

Ten or more counts support this clonotype. The chain couples TRBV27 to TRBJ1-2; D may be TRBD1 (5 bases). This CDR3 is built from 14 residues. V shed 2 bases and J shed 4 bases, with 11 bases lying between them. The germline V gene has CDR1 MNHEY and CDR2 SMNVEV (reference sequence). The CDR3 DNA reads as TGTGCCAGCAGTTTACGGGGGGAGAGCTATGGCTACACCTTC. Protein: CASSLRGESYGYTF.

This chain joins TRBV19 and TRBJ2-7; D possibly corresponds to TRBD1 (5 bases). The CDR3 spans 15 residues. Germline V gives CDR1 LNHDA, CDR2 SQIVND (reference sequence). V was clipped by 5 bases and J by 0 bases, with 14 bases between them. The CDR3 reads CASSPLTASSYEQYF. In DNA form, the CDR3 reads TGTGCCAGTAGTCCCCTGACAGCCAGCTCCTACGAGCAGTACTTC. The full variable domain, rest sourced from reference TRBV19 and TRBJ2-7, is DGGITQSPKYLFRKEGQNVTLSCEQNLNHDAMYWYRQDPGQGLRLIYYSQIVNDFQKGDIAEGYSVSREKKESFPLTVTSAQKNPTAFYLCASSPLTASSYEQYFGPGTRLTVT.

The sample holds a few counts of this clonotype. This sequence joins TRBV3-1 and TRBJ1-4, with D perhaps matching TRBD1 (6 bases). V dropped 1 base and J dropped 7 bases, with 16 bases sitting between them. CDR3 size: 16 residues. Germline assignment: CDR1 LGHDT and CDR2 YNNKEL (reference sequence). CDR3 amino acids: CASSQVPGAGGEKLFF. CDR3 DNA: TGTGCCAGCAGCCAAGTCCCGGGGGCGGGGGGTGAAAAACTGTTTTTT. The variable domain in full, with the rest retrieved from reference TRBV3-1 and TRBJ1-4, is DTAVSQTPKYLVTQMGNDKSIKCEQNLGHDTMYWYKQDSKKFLKIMFSYNNKELIINETVPNRFSPKSPDKAHLNLHINSLELGDSAVYFCASSQVPGAGGEKLFFGSGTQLSVL.

The rearrangement uses TRBV6-1 and TRBJ2-1; a possible D gene is TRBD2 (6 bases). Looked up from germline, CDR1 is MNHNS and CDR2 is SASEGT. V lost 5 bases, J lost 6 bases, and 14 bases lay in between. This CDR3 has 14 residues. CDR3 amino acids: CASSTDWRGNEQFF. The CDR3 DNA follows: TGTGCCAGCAGTACTGACTGGAGGGGCAATGAGCAGTTCTTC.

J is TRBJ1-5 and V is TRBV7-9; 7 nucleotides line up with TRBD1. With 3 bases clipped from V and 3 bases from J, the junction kept 5 bases outside the gene matches. The CDR3 consists of 15 residues. The germline V gene encodes CDR1 SEHNR and CDR2 FQNEAQ (reference sequence). CDR3 protein: CASSFGQAANQPQHF. In DNA form, the CDR3 reads TGTGCCAGCAGCTTCGGACAGGCGGCCAATCAGCCCCAGCATTTT.

The chain has TRBV7-9 and TRBJ2-4; 9 nucleotides agree with TRBD1. Trimming at V came to 4 bases and at J to 9 bases, leaving 4 bases not matched to a gene. This CDR3 comprises 13 residues. Germline V gives CDR1 SEHNR, CDR2 FQNEAQ (reference sequence). The chain's CDR3 is CASSWQTGGIQYF. In DNA, the CDR3 is TGTGCCAGCAGCTGGCAGACAGGGGGCATTCAGTACTTC.

This clonotype appeared many times. The V call is TRBV2, the J call TRBJ2-2, with D perhaps matching TRBD1 (5 bases). The CDR3 length is 12 residues. Germline assignment: CDR1 SNHLY and CDR2 FYNNEI. V lost 6 bases to trimming and J lost 8 bases, with 10 bases between them. The CDR3 sequence is CASSQGIGELFF. The CDR3 region has the DNA TGTGCCAGCAGCCAGGGTATAGGGGAGCTGTTTTTT. Together with reference TRBV2 and TRBJ2-2, the CDR3 gives the full variable domain: EPEVTQTPSHQVTQMGQEVILRCVPISNHLYFYWYRQILGQKVEFLVSFYNNEISEKSEIFDDQFSVERPDGSNFTLKIRSTKLEDSAMYFCASSQGIGELFFGEGSRLTVL.

This clonotype was observed a few times. One end of the junction fails to match germline, which may point to a read error. The V call is TRBV12-3 or TRBV12-4, the J call TRBJ2-5; D might be TRBD1 (6 bases). The CDR3 loop spans 11 amino acids. In nucleotides, the CDR3 is TGTGCCAGCAGTTTTGGGTACAGGGCCGACTTC. Amino acids: CASSFGYRADF.

To note about this clonotype: It is likely a read error, because the conserved phenylalanine at the end of the CDR3 is missing. J is TRBJ2-2 and V is TRBV7-9, with TRBD1 as a possible D gene (6 bases). The CDR3 extends over 16 amino acids. The V gene's germline CDR1 is SEHNR and CDR2 FQNEAQ (reference sequence). The V end was cut by 5 bases, the J end by 1 base, with 14 bases between. The CDR3 coding sequence is TGTGCCAGCAGCCCGCCTGACAGGCAGAACACCGGGGAGCTGTTTTAT. It specifies CASSPPDRQNTGELFY.